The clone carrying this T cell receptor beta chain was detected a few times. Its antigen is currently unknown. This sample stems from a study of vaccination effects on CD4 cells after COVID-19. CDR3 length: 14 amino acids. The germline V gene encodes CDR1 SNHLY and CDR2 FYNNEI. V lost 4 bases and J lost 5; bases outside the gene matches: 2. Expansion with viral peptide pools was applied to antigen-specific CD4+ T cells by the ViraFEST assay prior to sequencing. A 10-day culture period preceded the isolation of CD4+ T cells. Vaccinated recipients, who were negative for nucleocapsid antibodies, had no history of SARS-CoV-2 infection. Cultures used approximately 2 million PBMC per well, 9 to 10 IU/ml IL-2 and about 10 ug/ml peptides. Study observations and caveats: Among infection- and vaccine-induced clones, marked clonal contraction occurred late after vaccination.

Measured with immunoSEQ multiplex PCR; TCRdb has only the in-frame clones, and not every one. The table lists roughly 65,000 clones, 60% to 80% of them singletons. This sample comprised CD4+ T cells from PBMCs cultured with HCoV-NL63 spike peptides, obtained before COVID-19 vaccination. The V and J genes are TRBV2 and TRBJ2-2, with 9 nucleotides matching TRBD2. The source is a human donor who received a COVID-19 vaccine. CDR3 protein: CASSVLAGTGELFF. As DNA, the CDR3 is TGTGCCAGCAGTGTGCTAGCGGGGACCGGGGAGCTGTTTTTT.